This TCR beta chain was recovered during a study of blood T cell repertoires in COVID-19 (dated by TCRdb to 2019 to 2021). In the study overall: Collaborator samples came from the United States, Italy and Spain and covered acute and convalescent phases of COVID-19. The repertoires were released in a freely available public database meant as a resource for research on the immune response to SARS-CoV-2. The samples were drawn from two sources: the first 160 participants of the ongoing ImmuneRACE study, and 950 to 1,500 subjects contributed by 6 global collaborators. The sample metadata nearly always contained a de-identified subject ID, COVID-19 status, age in years and sex. The prospective study material was composed of cDNA or gDNA derived from T cells, B-cell-depleted T cells, or PBMCs. Where HLA class I and class II types were available, the types were taken from metadata supplied by the sample provider, not from assay-based typing. Deeply sampled blood TCRbeta repertoires from subjects exposed to, actively infected with, or recovered from COVID-19 were included in the dataset.

Note on this clone: Its cognate antigen has yet to be identified. The sample holds no much larger clone one base away, and base qualities are not on file.

TCRbeta CDR3 regions were amplified from genomic DNA by means of the immunoSEQ Assay, a bias-controlled multiplex PCR. As for the authors' bioinformatics: Within the assay, amplification of reference gene primers was used to estimate how many nucleated cells each sample contained. To quantify the absolute abundance of each unique TCRbeta CDR3 rearrangement, sequence reads were collapsed and filtered. Productive Simpson clonality was computed per sample as the square root of Simpson's diversity index over productive rearrangements. TCRdb took over this immuneACCESS table, retaining in-frame rearrangements with V and J assigned. Such tables are incomplete; in checked studies, under half of the missing clones stem from an unresolved V gene, and the remainder is unexplained. Clone size and V and J calls were adopted from that table, with D and trimming inferred from the DNA. The sample profile shows more than 200,000 clones; 84% of them were found once. The ten largest clones add up to 1.8% of the sample.

Participants in the prospective study were aged roughly 18 to 89 years, lived in more than 20 United States geographic areas, and enrolled through a virtual design. Cohort assignment in the prospective study relied on participant-reported clinical history from a screening survey and a study questionnaire. Recovered participants in ImmuneRACE Cohort 3 were defined by two consecutive negative NP/OP PCR tests, clearance by a healthcare professional, or resolution of symptoms. In the prospective study, whole blood, serum and a nasopharyngeal or oropharyngeal swab were collected from each participant by mobile phlebotomists. Over a roughly 2-month period, participants in the prospective study had the option of providing additional blood draws and questionnaires. Blood samples from the prospective study were shipped frozen or at room temperature prior to DNA extraction. CDR1 and CDR2 are read off the germline V gene as SGDLS and YYNGEE. The CDR3 runs 17 residues from the cysteine to the phenylalanine. The DNA shown is the 51-base CDR3, in frame from base 1. V lost 3 bases and J lost 3 bases; the stretch between them is 22 bases long.

Points the paper makes about the study in general: The quantity of clinical and demographic metadata differed by source and by participant and was supplied without curation.

This sequence was found in a man aged 60 to 69 who had recovered from COVID-19. The V and J genes are TRBV9 and TRBJ2-7; the D gene is perhaps TRBD1, from 6 matching bases. Sequencing input: PBMCs or T cells enriched from blood (not recorded which). The sequenced DNA: TGTGCCAGCAGCGATGCGACAGGTCTGGTGGGAATCTACGAGCAGTACTTC. The encoded protein is CASSDATGLVGIYEQYF. Supplemented by the reference TRBV9 and TRBJ2-7 proteins around the CDR3, the complete variable domain is DSGVTQTPKHLITATGQRVTLRCSPRSGDLSVYWYQQSLDQGLQFLIQYYNGEERAKGNILERFSAQQFPDLHSELNLSSLELGDSALYFCASSDATGLVGIYEQYFGPGTRLTVT.